The T cell receptor beta chain described here comes from a study of CD8 T cells in ankylosing spondylitis. Study-level results: In the blood and synovial fluid of reactive arthritis, some motif variants had been previously reported. Among TCR beta sequences, a motif of roughly 8 highly homologous variants appeared characteristic of ankylosing spondylitis blood.

There are many counts of this clonotype. The antigen remains undetermined. TCRdb itself ran the 5' RACE reads through MiXCR, one entry per CDR3 protein. The data contain roughly 250,000 distinct CDR3 sequences, over 8.5% of them singletons. This CDR3 comprises 12 residues. CDR1 and CDR2 from the germline V gene are KGHDR and SFDVKD. V was cut by 7 bases and J by 2 bases, with 7 bases left in between. Material: blood, either unsorted or a sorted T cell fraction (not recorded which). V and J are TRBV24-1 and TRBJ1-2, with D possibly matching TRBD1 (5 bases). This receptor was taken from a male donor with ankylosing spondylitis or in good health (not recorded which). In DNA, the CDR3 is TGTGCCACCAGGGGGGACAACTATGGCTACACCTTC. Amino acids: CATRGDNYGYTF.